This T cell receptor beta chain was sequenced during a study of T cell clonality in common variable immunodeficiency. Broader study findings: In common variable immunodeficiency, TCR beta chains reportedly carried fewer deletions and N-nucleotide insertions.

This clone was seen many times. No antigen is known for it. The CDR3 end is not reached by the read, which stops 3 residues before it; the germline J gene fills it in. Sequencing was performed with immunoSEQ multiplex PCR; in TCRdb, only in-frame clones are kept and a portion is missing. The specimen has over 30,000 clones, none found just once. Germline V CDR1 and CDR2: SGDLS, YYNGEE. Between the trimmed V and J ends, which lost 6 bases and 5 bases, there was a span of 14 bases. This CDR3 has 13 amino acids. Donors gave about 5 to 8 ml heparinized peripheral whole blood. What was sequenced was peripheral blood mononuclear cells. This chain uses TRBV9 with TRBJ2-5, with D possibly being TRBD2 (5 bases). This receptor was taken from a human donor with common variable immunodeficiency. CDR3 bases read: TGTGCCAGCACGGGTTCGAGGAGGGAGACC. Protein: CASTGSRRET. The entire CDR3 reads CASTGSRRETQYF.